Below, one T cell receptor (beta chain) is given with its context. Its antigen is still unknown. This sample stems from a study of T cell repertoires in cytomegalovirus infection. Looking at the study overall: Alongside well-studied HLA-B-restricted CMV epitopes, recently identified HLA-C-restricted CMV epitopes were also used. TCR beta signatures that were public indicated CMV infection and matching HLA type.

V lost 4 bases and J lost 7; bases outside the gene matches: 8. Germline assignment: CDR1 SGHVS and CDR2 FNYEAQ. This CDR3 is built from 14 residues. MiXCR, run by TCRdb on the reads, gives a single entry per CDR3 protein. The sample consists of about 470,000 distinct CDR3 sequences, 40% to 50% of them appearing once. Overall study findings and caveats: Across the ex vivo response, the dominant clonotypes were HLA-C-restricted CMV-specific TCR beta clonotypes.

The TCR originated in a human donor in good health (CMV status not recorded). Some clones in this sample may be carry-over from other donors' samples. The chain uses TRBV7-6 and TRBJ1-1; 8 nucleotides agree with TRBD1. The sequences come from cultured PBMCs, collected from culture after CMV antigen stimulation. In DNA form, the CDR3 reads TGTGCCAGCAGCTCTGGGACAGGTAATAATGAAGCTTTCTTT. Its protein product is CASSSGTGNNEAFF.